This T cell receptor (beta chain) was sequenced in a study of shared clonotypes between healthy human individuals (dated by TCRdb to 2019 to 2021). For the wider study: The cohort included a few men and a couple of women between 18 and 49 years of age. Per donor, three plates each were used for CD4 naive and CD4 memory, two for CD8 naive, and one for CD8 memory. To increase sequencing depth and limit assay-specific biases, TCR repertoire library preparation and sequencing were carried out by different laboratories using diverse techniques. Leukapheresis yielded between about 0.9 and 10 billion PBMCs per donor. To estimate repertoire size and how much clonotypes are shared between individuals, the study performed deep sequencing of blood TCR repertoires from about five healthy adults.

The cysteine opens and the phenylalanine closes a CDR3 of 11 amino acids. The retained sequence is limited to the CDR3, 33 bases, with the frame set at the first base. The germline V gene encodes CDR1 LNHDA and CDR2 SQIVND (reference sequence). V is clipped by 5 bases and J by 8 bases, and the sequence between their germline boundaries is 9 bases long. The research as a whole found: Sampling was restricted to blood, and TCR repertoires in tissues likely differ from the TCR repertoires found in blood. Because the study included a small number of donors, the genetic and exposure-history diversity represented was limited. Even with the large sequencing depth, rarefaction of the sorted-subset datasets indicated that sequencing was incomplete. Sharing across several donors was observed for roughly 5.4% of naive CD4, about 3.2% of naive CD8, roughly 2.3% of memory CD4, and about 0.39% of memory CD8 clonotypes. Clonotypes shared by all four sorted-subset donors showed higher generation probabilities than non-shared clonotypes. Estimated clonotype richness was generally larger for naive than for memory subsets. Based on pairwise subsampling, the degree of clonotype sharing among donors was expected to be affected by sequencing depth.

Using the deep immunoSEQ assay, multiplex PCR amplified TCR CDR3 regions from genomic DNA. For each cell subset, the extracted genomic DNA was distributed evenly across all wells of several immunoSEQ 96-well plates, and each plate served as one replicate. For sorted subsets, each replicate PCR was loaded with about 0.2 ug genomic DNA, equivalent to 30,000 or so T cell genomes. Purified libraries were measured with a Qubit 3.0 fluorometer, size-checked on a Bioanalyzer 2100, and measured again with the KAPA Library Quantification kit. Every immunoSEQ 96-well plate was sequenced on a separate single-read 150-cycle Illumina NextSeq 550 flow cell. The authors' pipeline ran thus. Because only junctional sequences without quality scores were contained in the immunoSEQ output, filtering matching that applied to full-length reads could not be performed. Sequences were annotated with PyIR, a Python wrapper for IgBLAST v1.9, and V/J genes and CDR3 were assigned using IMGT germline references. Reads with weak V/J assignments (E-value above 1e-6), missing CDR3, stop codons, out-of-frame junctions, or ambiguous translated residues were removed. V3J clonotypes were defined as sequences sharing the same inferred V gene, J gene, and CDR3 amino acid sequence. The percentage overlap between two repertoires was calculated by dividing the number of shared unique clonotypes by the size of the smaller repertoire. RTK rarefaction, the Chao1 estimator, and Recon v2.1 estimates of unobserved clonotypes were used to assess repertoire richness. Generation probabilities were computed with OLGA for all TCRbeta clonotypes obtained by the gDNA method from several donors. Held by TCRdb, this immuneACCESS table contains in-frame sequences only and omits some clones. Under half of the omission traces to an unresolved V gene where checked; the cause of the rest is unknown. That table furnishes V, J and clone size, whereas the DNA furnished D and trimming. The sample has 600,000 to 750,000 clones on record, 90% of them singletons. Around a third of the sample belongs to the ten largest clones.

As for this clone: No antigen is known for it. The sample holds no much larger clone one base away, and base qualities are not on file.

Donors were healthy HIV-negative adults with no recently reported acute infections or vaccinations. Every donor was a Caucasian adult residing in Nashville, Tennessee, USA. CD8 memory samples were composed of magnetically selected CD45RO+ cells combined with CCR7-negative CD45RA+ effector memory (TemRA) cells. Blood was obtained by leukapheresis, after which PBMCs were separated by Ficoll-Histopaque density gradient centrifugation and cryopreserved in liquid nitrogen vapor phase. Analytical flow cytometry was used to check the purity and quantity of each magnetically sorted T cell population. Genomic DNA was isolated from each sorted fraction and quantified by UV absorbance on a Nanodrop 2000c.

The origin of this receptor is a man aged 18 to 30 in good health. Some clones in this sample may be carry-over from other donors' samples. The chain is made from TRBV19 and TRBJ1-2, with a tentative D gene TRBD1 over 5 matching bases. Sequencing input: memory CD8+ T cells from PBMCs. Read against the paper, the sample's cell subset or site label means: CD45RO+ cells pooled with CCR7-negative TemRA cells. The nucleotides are TGTGCCAGTAGTTCAGGGCGAGGCTACACCTTC. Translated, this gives CASSSGRGYTF.